Listed below are T cell receptor beta chains from one sample, sequenced in a study of T cell changes during pregnancy in multiple sclerosis. TCRdb's copy holds only in-frame clones and misses some; the assay was immunoSEQ multiplex PCR. In the table there are some 70,000 clones, around nine tenths of which are singletons. Sequences were derived from CD4+ T cells from peripheral blood mononuclear cells, sampled in the third trimester of pregnancy. These receptors came from a female donor in good health, enrolled as a control in a pregnancy study. Each CDR3 is given with its conserved first and last residue. A D gene is named only where the DNA matches it firmly. Not every row has a clone size; where given, it reads once, few, many or a size class.

J gene,clone size,D gene,V gene,CDR3 protein,CDR3 DNA
TRBJ1-4,NA,TRBD1,TRBV9,CASSQDRATNEKLFF,TGTGCCAGCAGCCAGGACAGGGCAACTAATGAAAAACTGTTTTTT
TRBJ2-1,NA,TRBD1,TRBV5-4,CASSTQQGAHEQFF,TGTGCCAGCAGCACACAACAGGGGGCACATGAGCAGTTCTTC
TRBJ2-3,NA,TRBD2,TRBV2,CASSEAAAGRTDTQYF,TGTGCCAGCAGTGAAGCCGCAGCGGGGAGGACAGATACGCAGTATTTT
TRBJ1-1,NA,TRBD1,TRBV11-3,CASSRQGEMNTEAFF,TGTGCCAGCAGCCGACAGGGTGAGATGAACACTGAAGCTTTCTTT
TRBJ2-5,once,NA,TRBV6-6,CASSLLQGETQYF,TGTGCCAGCAGTCTCCTTCAGGGAGAGACCCAGTACTTC
TRBJ2-1,NA,NA,TRBV5-8,CASSLVLEGEQFF,TGTGCCAGCAGCTTGGTATTGGAGGGTGAGCAGTTCTTC
TRBJ1-5,NA,NA,TRBV5-4,CASSLGAGNQPQHF,TGTGCCAGCAGCTTGGGGGCAGGCAATCAGCCCCAGCATTTT
TRBJ1-1,NA,NA,TRBV11-3,CASSPSPGWDTEAFF,TGTGCCAGCAGCCCCTCCCCGGGTTGGGACACTGAAGCTTTCTTT
TRBJ2-3,once,TRBD2,TRBV7-3,CASSWGPGGGTDTQYF,TGTGCCAGCAGCTGGGGACCGGGGGGGGGCACAGATACGCAGTATTTT
TRBJ1-6,few,NA,TRBV2,CASSVRTHNSPLHF,TGTGCCAGCAGTGTGCGGACTCATAATTCACCCCTCCACTTT
TRBJ2-1,NA,TRBD2,TRBV4-3,CASSHLLAGGYNEQFF,TGCGCCAGCAGCCACTTACTAGCGGGAGGTTACAATGAGCAGTTCTTC
TRBJ1-3,NA,NA,TRBV30,CAWERGGGNTIYF,TGTGCCTGGGAGAGGGGGGGTGGAAACACCATATATTTT
TRBJ1-6,NA,NA,TRBV4-3,CASSQDLPREVTNSPLHF,TGCGCCAGCAGCCAAGATCTTCCCCGGGAAGTTACCAATTCACCCCTCCACTTT
TRBJ1-1,NA,NA,TRBV7-2,CASSFRLGDDTEAFF,TGTGCCAGCAGCTTCCGACTCGGTGATGACACTGAAGCTTTCTTT
TRBJ2-2,NA,NA,TRBV2,CASSEDPGGELFF,TGTGCCAGCAGTGAAGATCCGGGGGGGGAGCTGTTTTTT
TRBJ1-1,NA,NA,TRBV5-1,CASSLAGSKNTEAFF,TGCGCCAGCAGCTTGGCCGGGAGTAAGAACACTGAAGCTTTCTTT
TRBJ1-4,NA,NA,TRBV4-3,CASSQSGGVVEEKLFF,TGCGCCAGCAGCCAATCTGGGGGGGTGGTAGAAGAAAAACTGTTTTTT
TRBJ1-4,NA,TRBD1,TRBV27,CASTTGTEGEKLFF,TGTGCCTCAACAACCGGGACAGAGGGGGAAAAACTGTTTTTT
TRBJ2-7,NA,TRBD1,TRBV2,CASSEDQGAFEQYF,TGTGCCAGCAGTGAAGACCAGGGGGCTTTCGAGCAGTACTTC
TRBJ2-5,NA,NA,TRBV7-3,CASSLTDRGQETQYF,TGTGCCAGCAGCTTAACGGATAGGGGTCAAGAGACCCAGTACTTC
TRBJ1-2,NA,NA,TRBV6-5,CASSPGSLGYGYTF,TGTGCCAGCAGTCCAGGTAGTCTCGGCTATGGCTACACCTTC
TRBJ1-5,once,NA,TRBV19,CASSIWASNQPQHF,TGTGCCAGTAGTATATGGGCCAGCAATCAGCCCCAGCATTTT
TRBJ1-1,NA,TRBD1,TRBV2,CASGGQGGTEAFF,TGTGCCAGCGGGGGACAGGGAGGGACTGAAGCTTTCTTT
TRBJ2-1,NA,NA,TRBV11-2,CASSSTGFSYNEQFF,TGTGCCAGCAGCTCAACAGGATTCTCCTACAATGAGCAGTTCTTC
TRBJ1-1,NA,TRBD1,TRBV27,CASSLRTGLGWWTEAFF,TGTGCCAGCAGTTTACGGACAGGGCTAGGATGGTGGACTGAAGCTTTCTTT
TRBJ1-3,NA,NA,TRBV6-5,CASSSVSSGNTIYF,TGTGCCAGCAGCAGTGTCAGCTCTGGAAACACCATATATTTT
TRBJ2-2,once,NA,TRBV19,CASSIGGGYTGELFF,TGTGCCAGTAGTATAGGTGGCGGCTACACCGGGGAGCTGTTTTTT
TRBJ1-1,NA,NA,TRBV7-2,CASSSSGGINTEAFF,TGTGCCAGCAGCTCGTCGGGGGGGATAAACACTGAAGCTTTCTTT
TRBJ1-2,NA,NA,TRBV19,CASSAATGTPYGYTF,TGTGCCAGTAGTGCAGCCACCGGGACACCTTATGGCTACACCTTC
TRBJ2-1,NA,TRBD2,TRBV5-8,CASSLGRGNYNEQFF,TGTGCCAGCAGCTTGGGGCGGGGGAACTACAATGAGCAGTTCTTC
TRBJ1-2,once,NA,TRBV19,CASSIGQDYGYTF,TGTGCCAGTAGTATAGGGCAGGACTATGGCTACACCTTC
TRBJ1-2,NA,TRBD1,TRBV6-6,CASSYMAGGFNYGYTF,TGTGCCAGCAGTTACATGGCAGGGGGCTTTAACTATGGCTACACCTTC
TRBJ1-2,NA,TRBD1,TRBV6-6,CASSERDRVNGYTF,TGTGCCAGCAGCGAACGGGACAGGGTAAATGGCTACACCTTC
TRBJ2-5,NA,TRBD2,TRBV7-3,CASSLGLGETQYF,TGTGCCAGCAGCTTGGGACTAGGAGAGACCCAGTACTTC
TRBJ2-7,NA,NA,TRBV30,CAWSTRIHYDQYF,TGTGCCTGGAGTACTAGGATCCACTACGATCAGTACTTC
TRBJ2-6,many,NA,TRBV6-1,CASSELSGANVLTF,TGTGCCAGCAGTGAACTCTCTGGGGCCAACGTCCTGACTTTC
TRBJ1-1,NA,NA,TRBV7-3,CASSLSGDTEAFF,TGTGCCAGCAGTCTCTCAGGGGACACTGAAGCTTTCTTT
TRBJ1-1,once,TRBD1,TRBV5-1,CASSQEVGLGGSGAFF,TGCGCCAGCAGCCAAGAAGTGGGGTTAGGGGGCAGTGGGGCTTTCTTT
TRBJ1-3,NA,NA,TRBV5-4,CASSLAGGMRNTIYF,TGTGCCAGCAGCTTGGCCGGAGGGATGCGAAACACCATATATTTT
TRBJ2-5,NA,TRBD2,TRBV30,CAWSVSLAGGQETQYF,TGTGCCTGGAGTGTCTCCCTAGCGGGGGGGCAAGAGACCCAGTACTTC
TRBJ1-5,NA,NA,TRBV30,CAWSLGQGSNQPQHF,TGTGCCTGGAGTCTCGGCCAGGGGAGCAATCAGCCCCAGCATTTT
TRBJ2-7,NA,TRBD1,TRBV5-1,CASSLAGTELYEQYF,TGCGCCAGCAGCTTGGCCGGGACAGAGCTCTACGAGCAGTACTTC